This T cell receptor beta chain was captured in a study of blood T cell repertoires in COVID-19. Looking at the study overall: PBMCs, B-cell-depleted T cells, or T cells provided the cDNA or gDNA that made up the material.

This clone was counted once. The method was immunoSEQ multiplex PCR; TCRdb's version includes in-frame clones alone and lacks a portion of them. In the table there are 300,000 or so clones, roughly 90% of which are singletons. V lost 2 bases, J lost 3 bases, and 13 bases lay in between. Per the germline V gene, CDR1 is MDHEN and CDR2 is SYDVKM. The CDR3 is made up of 16 amino acids. The sample comprised peripheral blood. The rearrangement joins TRBV28 to TRBJ2-2; D is possibly TRBD2 (6 bases). This TCR was recovered from a woman in her thirties with COVID-19, enrolled during active disease. The CDR3 here is CASSLAGSGDTGELFF. The CDR3 DNA sequence: TGTGCCAGCAGTTTAGCCGGGAGTGGAGACACCGGGGAGCTGTTTTTT.